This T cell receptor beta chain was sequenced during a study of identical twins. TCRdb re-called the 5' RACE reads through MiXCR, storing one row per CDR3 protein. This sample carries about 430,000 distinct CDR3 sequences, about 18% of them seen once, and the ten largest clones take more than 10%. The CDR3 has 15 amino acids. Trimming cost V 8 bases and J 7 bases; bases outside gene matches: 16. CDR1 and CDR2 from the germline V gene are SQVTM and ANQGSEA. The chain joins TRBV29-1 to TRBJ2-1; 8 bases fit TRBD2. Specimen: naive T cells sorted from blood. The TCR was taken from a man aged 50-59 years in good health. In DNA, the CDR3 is TGCAGCCTTCGGGGAAAGGACGGGGGGGGAAATGAGCAGTTCTTC. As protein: CSLRGKDGGGNEQFF.